Sequencing of this TCR beta chain was carried out in a study of cytomegalovirus exposure and HLA in healthy donors (dated by TCRdb to about 2017). At the level of the whole study: An earlier analysis of some 500 of the donors reported more than 250 Gb of sequence data and more than 90 million unique TCR beta sequences from some 180 million T cells. All discovery cohort repertoires had been generated on a single sequencing platform. Donor age, sex, ethnicity and CMV serostatus were collected together with the repertoire data. About five DR-DQ haplotypes were treated as single units for association and clustering because of strong linkage in the cohort. Among about 400 genotyped donors of the cohort, an average of approximately 220,000 unique TCR beta nucleotide sequences was sequenced per donor, of which roughly 18% were non-productive. The study profiled the T cell repertoires of approximately 700 subjects by immunosequencing and related them to cytomegalovirus serostatus. The genetic ancestry cluster associated with self-reported Caucasian donors included approximately 85% of the 398 genotyped donors. Typing coverage varied by locus: 629-630 donors for A, B, C, DRB1 and DQB1; roughly 510 for DQA1; approximately 610 for DPA1; approximately 490 for DPB1. Rather than using new phenotypic data, the later analysis identified candidate immune exposures from TCR beta sequences and from how often those sequences occurred across donors. A later genetic analysis used genome-wide SNP genotypes for about three fifths of the 666 donors, treating that subset as a discovery cohort. Class I and class II HLA loci were covered by the typing at four-digit resolution. Along with the approximately 670-subject first cohort, a separate validation cohort of 120 different subjects was used. To predict cytomegalovirus infection status, the study combined high-throughput TCR immunosequencing, statistical association of individual TCRs with disease status, and machine learning. In an earlier analysis of 587 of the donors, high-throughput TCR beta sequencing was used to judge whether each TCR beta V gene segment behaved as functional or pseudogenic. To study patterns of TCR occurrence, a later analysis re-analyzed previously published TCR beta repertoires from 700 or so donors and added high-resolution HLA genotyping. The aim of the study was to test whether cataloging public T cell receptors could identify signatures of past pathogen exposure. An early release that covered roughly 600 HLA-typed donors contained 300 to 350 gigabases of sequencing data and tens of millions of unique TCR sequences.

As concerns this clone: Its recognized antigen is unknown. Per-base quality was not reported, and no clone a single base away is much larger than it.

Receptor libraries were prepared by the immunoSEQ multiplex PCR assay. For the multiplex PCR, a mixture combining 60 forward primers for TCR Vbeta segments and 13 reverse primers for TCR Jbeta segments was used. A multiplex PCR assay on genomic DNA amplified the CDR3 region of rearranged TCR beta genes. On the Illumina HiSeq System, the amplified TCR beta libraries were sequenced as 87-base-pair reads. The authors processed their data as follows. A later analysis tallied approximately 87 million unique TCR beta chains across the 700 or so repertoires, and roughly 11 million of those chains were shared by two or more donors. Raw reads were error-corrected and collapsed into unique sequences by a nearest-neighbor algorithm in which closely related sequences were merged to remove PCR and sequencing errors. CDR3 sequences were aligned to IMGT reference sequences to assign V, D and J gene segments. For a sequence to be retained, at least a six-nucleotide match to both a V gene segment and a J gene segment was required. Rearrangements were called productive when the CDR3 lacked stop codons and stayed in frame with V and J; all others were non-productive. Following IMGT convention, CDR3 was defined as the stretch from the second conserved V-encoded cysteine up to the conserved J-encoded phenylalanine. In an earlier analysis of roughly 580 of the donors, sequences lacking an unambiguous match to a single V gene segment were excluded. An earlier analysis of 587 of the donors called V segments functional above 56.7% productive rearrangements and segregating when the between-donor standard deviation exceeded 5%. A statistical classification framework was developed to diagnose cytomegalovirus status using the catalog of TCR beta chain sequences. A later analysis assigned V and J genes by comparing TCR nucleotide sequences with IMGT/GENE-DB human TR gene sequences. The TCRdist pipeline was used in a later analysis to assign CDR3 sequences and most-parsimonious VDJ recombination scenarios. In a later analysis, each TCR beta chain was defined by its CDR3 amino acid sequence together with its V-gene family, and reads without a unique V-gene family were excluded. To address suspected cross-contamination and a sequencing artifact, a later analysis removed approximately 600 highly shared, low-generation-probability nucleotide sequences. In a later analysis, a clonal expansion index for each public chain was calculated from normalized within-repertoire ranks of inferred template counts. Generation probabilities in a later analysis came from a VDJ recombination model fitted to out-of-frame rearrangements, and those results were checked against IGoR. In a later analysis, TCR-TCR, TCR-HLA and TCR-CMV co-occurrence was scored with hypergeometric tests, and a repertoire-size bias correction was applied to TCR pairs. In a later analysis, false discovery rates were estimated by permuting HLA or CMV assignments 20 times. In a later analysis, co-occurring TCRs were grouped using DBSCAN, with TCRdist sequence similarity added in when clustering inside HLA-allele-positive subsets. Repertoires with fewer than 30,000 or more than 120,000 public chains were left out of co-occurrence clustering, as were five repertoires with anomalous nucleotide sharing. Sourced from immuneACCESS, this table was stored by TCRdb with only in-frame sequences that have V and J called. A share of the clones is absent; for the studies checked, an unresolved V gene accounts for under half, and the remainder has no known explanation. V, J and clone size derive from that table, while D and trimming were established from the DNA sequence. This sample has some 170,000 clones in its table, and 60% to 80% of those were observed once. The ten top clones hold 6% to 7% of the sample.

Results the study describes overall, beyond this receptor: Roughly uniform sequencing depth across donors was assumed in presence/absence analyses, although this assumption may not hold. Most TCR sequences were seen in very few donors, while some public TCRs were found in many individuals. Some IMGT-functional V segments, including TRBV6-2 and TRBV6-3, could not be distinguished by the 87-base-pair reads and were therefore excluded. Specific HLA alleles were associated with roughly 16,000 TCR beta sequences at a false discovery rate of 0.05 in a later analysis. The earlier analysis of 587 of the donors excluded 15 to 20 rarely observed V segments, including chromosome 9 orphons, because counts were too low. The sequencing pipeline was judged likely to have produced a cluster of highly shared sequence variants as a technical artifact. Because HLA typing was missing for some donors at each locus, association tests included only the typed subset. A later analysis found that HLA-associated TCR beta chains were more clonally expanded and had lower generation probabilities than equally common non-associated chains. A later analysis reported that several top co-occurrence clusters appeared linked to parvovirus B19, influenza, CMV and Epstein-Barr virus. A later analysis found that most CMV-associated TCR beta chains appeared HLA-restricted, with HLA associations seemingly driven largely by CMV exposure. Correlated functional status among segregating V segments might reflect linkage disequilibrium, but an unknown experimental factor could not be ruled out. In vitro tests confirmed that a few of the cytomegalovirus-associated TCR beta chains recognize cytomegalovirus antigens. Broadly in line with IMGT annotations, most TCR beta V segments showed up in productive rearrangements about 87% or about 30% of the time in an earlier analysis of about 500 of the donors. According to a later analysis, TCR association rates differed among HLA loci, with DRB1 alleles showing the most associated TCRs and HLA-C alleles showing the fewest. Immune exposure information for the cohort was limited to CMV serostatus. This cohort had only TCR beta chains sequenced, and the lack of alpha or paired-chain data limited which features could be detected. According to the authors, the approach could potentially be generalized to other disease states and immunological phenotypes. In the study, some 160 TCR beta chains were listed as associated with cytomegalovirus. Compared with the 666-donor mean, donors in an Asian-associated ancestry cluster had fewer N-insertions in productive TCRs, according to a later genetic analysis. Assigning TCR associations to individual alleles was difficult when HLA alleles, especially DR and DQ, strongly co-occurred. A further reported finding was that TCR beta sequences accurately predicted the HLA-A and HLA-B alleles for most subjects in the first cohort. The classifier was reported to diagnose cytomegalovirus status with high specificity and sensitivity in both the original and validation cohorts. In a later genetic analysis, a missense DCLRE1C variant was associated with V-gene and J-gene trimming of TCR beta chains, and the association was replicated in an independent cohort.

The cohort was made up of about 610 healthy bone marrow donors. Cohort members were all nominally healthy when sampled, although unrecorded immune exposures were likely present. The donor tested CMV seropositive and was one of the 289 seropositive cohort members. Each donor provided a peripheral blood sample, and peripheral blood mononuclear cells were used for TCR beta sequencing. The Qiagen DNeasy Blood Extraction Kit was used to extract genomic DNA from the blood cell samples. Germline trimming amounts to 5 bases on V and 5 bases on J, with 4 as the count of junction bases outside the gene matches. CDR1 is given as SNHLY and CDR2 as FYNNEI, both from the germline V gene. Including the terminal cysteine and phenylalanine, the CDR3 comprises 14 residues. Only the CDR3 portion is preserved as DNA: 42 bases, with reading frame beginning at the first base.

This receptor was identified in a man between 35 and 55 years old in good health and CMV-seropositive. The sample consisted of PBMCs. The chain is made from TRBV2 and TRBJ2-5, with 11 junctional bases fitting TRBD1. Here is the DNA: TGTGCCAGCAGTCCCGGGACAGGGGGGGAGACCCAGTACTTC. Protein translation: CASSPGTGGETQYF.